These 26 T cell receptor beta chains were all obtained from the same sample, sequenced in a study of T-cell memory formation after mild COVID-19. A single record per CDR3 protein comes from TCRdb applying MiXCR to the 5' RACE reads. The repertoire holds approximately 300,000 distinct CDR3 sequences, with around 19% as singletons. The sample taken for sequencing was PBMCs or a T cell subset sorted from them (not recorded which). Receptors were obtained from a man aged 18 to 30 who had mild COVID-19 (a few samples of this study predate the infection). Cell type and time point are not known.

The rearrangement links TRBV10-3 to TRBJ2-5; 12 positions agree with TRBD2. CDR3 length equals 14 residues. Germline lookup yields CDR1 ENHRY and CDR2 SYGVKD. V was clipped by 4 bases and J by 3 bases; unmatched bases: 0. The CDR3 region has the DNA TGTGCCATCAGTGGACTAGCGGGGGAAGAGACCCAGTACTTC. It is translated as CAISGLAGEETQYF.

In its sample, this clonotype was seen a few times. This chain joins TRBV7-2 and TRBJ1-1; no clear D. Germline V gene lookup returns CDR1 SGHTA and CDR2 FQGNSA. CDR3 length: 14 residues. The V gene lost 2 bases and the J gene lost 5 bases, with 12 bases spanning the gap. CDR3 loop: CASSLSFGQTEAFF. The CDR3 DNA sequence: TGTGCCAGCAGCTTATCCTTTGGCCAGACTGAAGCTTTCTTT.

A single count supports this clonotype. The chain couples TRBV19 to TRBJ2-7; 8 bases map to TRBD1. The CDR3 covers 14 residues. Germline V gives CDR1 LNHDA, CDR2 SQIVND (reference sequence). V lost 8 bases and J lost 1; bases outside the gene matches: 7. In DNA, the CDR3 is TGTGCCAGTGCGGAGCAGGGGGCATCCTACGAGCAGTACTTC. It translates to CASAEQGASYEQYF.

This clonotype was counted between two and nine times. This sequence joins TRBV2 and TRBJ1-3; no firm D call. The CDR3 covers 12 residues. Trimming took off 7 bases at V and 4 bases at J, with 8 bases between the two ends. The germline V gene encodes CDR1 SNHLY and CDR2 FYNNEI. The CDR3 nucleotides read TGTGCCAGCAAGCTAACGGGAAACACCATATATTTT. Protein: CASKLTGNTIYF.

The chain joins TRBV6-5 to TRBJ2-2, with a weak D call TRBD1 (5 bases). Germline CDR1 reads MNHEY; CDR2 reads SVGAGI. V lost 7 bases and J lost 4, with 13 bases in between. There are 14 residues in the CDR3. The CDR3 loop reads CASIPGQFTGELFF. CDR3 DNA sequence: TGTGCCAGCATACCTGGACAATTCACCGGGGAGCTGTTTTTT.

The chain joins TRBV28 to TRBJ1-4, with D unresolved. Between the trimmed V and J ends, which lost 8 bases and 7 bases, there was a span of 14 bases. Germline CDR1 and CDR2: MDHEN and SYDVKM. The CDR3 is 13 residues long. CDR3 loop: CASSERGIEKLFF. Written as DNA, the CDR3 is TGTGCCAGCTCAGAAAGAGGTATTGAAAAACTGTTTTTT.

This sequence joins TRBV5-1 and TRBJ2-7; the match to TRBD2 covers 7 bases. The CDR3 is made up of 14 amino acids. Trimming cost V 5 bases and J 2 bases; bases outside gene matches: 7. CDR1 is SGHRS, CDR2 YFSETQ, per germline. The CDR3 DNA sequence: TGCGCCAGCAGTTCCCCCGGGGGGACCTACGAGCAGTACGTC. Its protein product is CASSSPGGTYEQYV.

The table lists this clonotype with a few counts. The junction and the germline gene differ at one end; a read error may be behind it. The CDR3 DNA sequence: TGTGCCAGCAGTTTATTCGGACTGATCTTC. Its translation: CASSLFGLIF. The chain carries TRBV12-3 or TRBV12-4 and TRBJ2-1; possible D gene TRBD2, 5 bases. CDR3 length: 10 residues.

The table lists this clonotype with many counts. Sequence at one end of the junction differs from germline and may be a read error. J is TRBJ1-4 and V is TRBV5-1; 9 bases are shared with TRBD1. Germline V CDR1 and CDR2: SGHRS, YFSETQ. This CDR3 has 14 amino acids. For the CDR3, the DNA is TGTGCCAGCAGCCTACAGGGGGCAGGGGAAAAACTGTTTTTT. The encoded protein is CASSLQGAGEKLFF.

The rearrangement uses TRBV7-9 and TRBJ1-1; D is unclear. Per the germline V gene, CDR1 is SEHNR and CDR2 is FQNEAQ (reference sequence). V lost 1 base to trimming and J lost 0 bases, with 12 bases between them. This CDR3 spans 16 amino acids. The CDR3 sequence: CASSLVGGDMNTEAFF. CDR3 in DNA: TGTGCCAGCAGCTTAGTGGGAGGAGACATGAACACTGAAGCTTTCTTT.

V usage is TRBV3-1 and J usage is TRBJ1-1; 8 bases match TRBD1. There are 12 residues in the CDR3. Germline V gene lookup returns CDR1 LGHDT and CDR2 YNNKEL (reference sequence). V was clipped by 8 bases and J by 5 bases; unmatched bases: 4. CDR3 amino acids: CASRQGLTEAFF. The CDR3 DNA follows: TGTGCCAGCCGACAGGGGTTGACTGAAGCTTTCTTT.

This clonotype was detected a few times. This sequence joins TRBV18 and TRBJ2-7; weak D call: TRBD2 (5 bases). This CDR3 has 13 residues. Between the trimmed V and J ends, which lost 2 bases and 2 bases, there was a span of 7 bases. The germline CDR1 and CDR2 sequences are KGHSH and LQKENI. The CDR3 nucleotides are TGTGCCAGCTCACCAAGGGAGACCTACGAGCAGTACTTC. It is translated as CASSPRETYEQYF.

CDR3 amino acids: CASSSGQGWDEQFF. CDR3 in DNA: TGTGCCAGCAGCTCGGGACAGGGTTGGGATGAGCAGTTCTTC. The chain links TRBV7-6 to TRBJ2-1; 9 nucleotides agree with TRBD1. The V gene's germline CDR1 is SGHVS and CDR2 FNYEAQ. This CDR3 spans 14 amino acids. With V trimmed by 4 bases and J by 8 bases, 6 bases remained unmatched.

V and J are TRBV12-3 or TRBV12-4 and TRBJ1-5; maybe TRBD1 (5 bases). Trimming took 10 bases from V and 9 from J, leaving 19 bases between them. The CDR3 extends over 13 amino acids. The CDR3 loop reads CATQAGRFGPQHF. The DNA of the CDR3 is TGTGCCACCCAGGCGGGGCGGTTCGGGCCCCAGCATTTT.

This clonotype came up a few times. DNA for the CDR3: TGTGCCAGCTGCGGGGCATCCTACAATGAGCAGTTCTTC. The encoded protein is CASCGASYNEQFF. This chain joins TRBV6-6 and TRBJ2-1; possible D gene TRBD2, 6 bases. From germline, CDR1 is MNHNY and CDR2 SVGAGI (reference sequence). V lost 8 bases to trimming and J lost 1 base, with 9 bases between them. This CDR3 has 13 amino acids.

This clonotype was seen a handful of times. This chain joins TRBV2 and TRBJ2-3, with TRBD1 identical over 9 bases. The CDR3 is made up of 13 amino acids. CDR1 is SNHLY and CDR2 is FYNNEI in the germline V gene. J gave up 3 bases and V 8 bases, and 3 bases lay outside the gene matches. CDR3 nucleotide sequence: TGTGCCAGCGTGGACAGGGGAACAGATACGCAGTATTTT. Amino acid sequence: CASVDRGTDTQYF.

As DNA, the CDR3 is TGTGCCAGCAGTTTTAGCGCAGGGGGAGGCATTCAGTACTTC. As protein: CASSFSAGGGIQYF. This chain connects TRBV12-3 or TRBV12-4 to TRBJ2-4, with a tentative D call TRBD1 (7 bases). The V and J ends lost 3 bases and 9 bases respectively, with 15 bases between them. This CDR3 region has 14 residues.

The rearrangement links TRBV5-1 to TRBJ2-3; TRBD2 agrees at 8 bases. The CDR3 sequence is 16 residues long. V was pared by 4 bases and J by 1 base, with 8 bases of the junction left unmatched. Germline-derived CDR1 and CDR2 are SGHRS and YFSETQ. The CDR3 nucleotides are TGCGCCAGCAGCCCGACTAGCGCCTCGGGCACAGATACGCAGTATTTT. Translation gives CASSPTSASGTDTQYF.

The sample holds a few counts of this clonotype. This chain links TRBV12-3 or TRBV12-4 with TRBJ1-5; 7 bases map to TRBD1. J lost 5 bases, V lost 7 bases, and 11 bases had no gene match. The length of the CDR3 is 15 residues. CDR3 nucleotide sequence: TGTGCCAGCAACCCAGGGGGATCAGGCTATCAGCCCCAGCATTTT. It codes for CASNPGGSGYQPQHF.

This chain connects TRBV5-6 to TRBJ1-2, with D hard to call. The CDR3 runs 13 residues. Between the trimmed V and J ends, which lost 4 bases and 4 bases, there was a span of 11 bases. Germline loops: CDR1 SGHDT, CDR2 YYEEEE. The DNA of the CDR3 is TGTGCCAGCAGCCTCGACAAGGCCTATGGCTACACCTTC. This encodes CASSLDKAYGYTF.

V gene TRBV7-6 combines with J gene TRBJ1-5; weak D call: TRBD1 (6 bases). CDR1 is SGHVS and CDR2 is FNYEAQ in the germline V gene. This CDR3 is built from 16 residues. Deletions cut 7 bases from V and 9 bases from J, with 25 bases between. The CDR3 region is CASIWGARTLSRPQHF. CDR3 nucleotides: TGTGCCAGCATCTGGGGGGCTCGTACCCTCTCGAGGCCCCAGCATTTT.

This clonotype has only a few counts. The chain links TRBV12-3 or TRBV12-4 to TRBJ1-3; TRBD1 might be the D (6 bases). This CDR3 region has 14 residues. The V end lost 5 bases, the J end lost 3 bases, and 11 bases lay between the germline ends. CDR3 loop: CASSKQGGGNTIYF. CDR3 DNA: TGTGCCAGCAGTAAACAGGGCGGTGGAAACACCATATATTTT.

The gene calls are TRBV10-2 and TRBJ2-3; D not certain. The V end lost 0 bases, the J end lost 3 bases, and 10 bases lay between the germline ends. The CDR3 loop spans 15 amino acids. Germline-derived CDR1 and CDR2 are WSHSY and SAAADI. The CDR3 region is CASSESPRTTDTQYF. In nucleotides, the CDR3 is TGCGCCAGCAGTGAGTCCCCTAGAACGACAGATACGCAGTATTTT.

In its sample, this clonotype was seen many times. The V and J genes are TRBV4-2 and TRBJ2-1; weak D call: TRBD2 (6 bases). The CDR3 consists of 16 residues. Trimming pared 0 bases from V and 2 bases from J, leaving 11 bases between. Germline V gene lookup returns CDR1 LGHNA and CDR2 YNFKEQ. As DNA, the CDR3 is TGTGCCAGCAGCCAAGATTCCCCGGGAGCCTACAATGAGCAGTTCTTC. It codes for CASSQDSPGAYNEQFF.

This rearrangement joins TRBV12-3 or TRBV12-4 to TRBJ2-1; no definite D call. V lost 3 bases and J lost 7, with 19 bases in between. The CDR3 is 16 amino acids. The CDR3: CASSFGYVGYGNEQFF. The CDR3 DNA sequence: TGTGCCAGCAGTTTCGGATATGTTGGGTATGGGAATGAGCAGTTCTTC.

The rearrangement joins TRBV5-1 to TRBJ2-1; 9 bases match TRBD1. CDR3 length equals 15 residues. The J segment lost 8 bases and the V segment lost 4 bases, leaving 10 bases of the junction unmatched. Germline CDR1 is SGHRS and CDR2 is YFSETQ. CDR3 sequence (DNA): TGCGCCAGCAGCCTCTCCGGGACAGGGAGGGATGAGCAGTTCTTC. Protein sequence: CASSLSGTGRDEQFF.